The clone carrying this TCR beta chain was recorded at least ten times. The entry originates in a study of CD8+CD57+ T cells in acquired aplastic anemia. Whole-study context: Reads per healthy sample averaged roughly 10 million (CD4+) and 11.0 million (CD8+).

With V trimmed by 0 bases and J by 5 bases, 0 bases remained unmatched. Germline-derived CDR1 and CDR2 are LNHDA and SQIVND (reference sequence). CDR3 length: 13 residues. Genomic DNA templated the TCR beta VDJ and CDR3 profiling. TCRdb recomputed calls from the reads with MiXCR, one row per CDR3 protein. The sample includes over 150,000 distinct CDR3 sequences, about 53% seen only once; the top ten take more than 15%. The genes are TRBV19 and TRBJ1-1; 7 bases align to TRBD1. The sequence derives from a human donor in good health, serving as a control. The specimen was sorted CD4+, CD8+, or CD8+CD57+ T cells (not recorded which) from PBMCs. The CDR3 DNA is TGTGCCAGTAGTATAGAACAGGGGACTGAAGCTTTCTTT. Translating it yields CASSIEQGTEAFF.